The 25 T cell receptor beta chains listed next were all sequenced from one sample in a study of CD8 T cells in ankylosing spondylitis. MiXCR was run by TCRdb on the 5' RACE reads, yielding one entry per CDR3 protein. The sample contains 200,000 to 250,000 distinct CDR3 sequences, around 32% of which appear only once. The sample consisted of blood, either unsorted or a sorted T cell fraction (not recorded which). The origin of the receptors is a male donor with ankylosing spondylitis or in good health (not recorded which).

The J gene is TRBJ2-1, the V gene TRBV7-9; TRBD2 matches at 7 bases. The V and J ends lost 5 bases and 9 bases, in that order; junction bases with no gene match: 16. The germline V gene encodes CDR1 SEHNR and CDR2 FQNEAQ (reference sequence). The CDR3 runs to 16 residues. The CDR3, as DNA: TGTGCCAGCAGCCCAGCGGGGCAGGGTGAAATAGGTGAGCAGTTCTTC. Its translation is CASSPAGQGEIGEQFF.

The table lists this clonotype with a few counts. The chain uses TRBV7-9 and TRBJ1-5, with D unresolved. This CDR3 comprises 11 residues. CDR1 is SEHNR and CDR2 is FQNEAQ in the germline V gene (reference sequence). The V end lost 6 bases, the J end lost 7 bases, and 7 bases lay between the germline ends. The CDR3 nucleotides read TGTGCCAGCAGGAAAATGCAGCCCCAGCATTTT. Residues: CASRKMQPQHF.

The chain couples TRBV7-3 to TRBJ2-3; 8 nucleotides agree with TRBD1. The CDR3 loop spans 14 amino acids. Germline V gene data show CDR1 as SGHTA and CDR2 as FQGTGA. Trimming removed 7 bases from V and 2 bases from J; junction bases left unmatched: 5. The CDR3, as DNA: TGTGCCAGCACAACGGACAGGGACACAGATACGCAGTATTTT. Amino acids: CASTTDRDTDTQYF.

This chain uses TRBV20-1 with TRBJ2-3; D not resolved. The CDR3 covers 15 residues. The V and J ends lost 3 bases and 2 bases respectively, with 15 bases between them. The V gene's germline CDR1 is DFQATT and CDR2 SNEGSKA (reference sequence). The CDR3 region has the DNA TGCAGTGCTAGGTCTGTGGGCTTCATCACAGATACGCAGTATTTT. It translates to CSARSVGFITDTQYF.

The chain is built from TRBV11-2 and TRBJ2-1; D may be TRBD1 or TRBD2 (6 bases each). The CDR3 is 16 residues long. V lost 3 bases to trimming and J lost 4 bases, with 16 bases between them. CDR1 and CDR2 from the germline V gene are SGHAT and FQNNGV. CDR3 protein: CASSFSAGEEYNEQFF. The CDR3 coding sequence is TGTGCCAGCAGCTTCTCGGCAGGGGAGGAATACAATGAGCAGTTCTTC.

In its sample, this clonotype was seen a few times. The V and J genes are TRBV5-1 and TRBJ2-2; D not certain. The V gene's germline CDR1 is SGHRS and CDR2 YFSETQ. Trimming took off 0 bases at V and 5 bases at J, with 5 bases between the two ends. The CDR3 covers 13 residues. The CDR3 sequence: CASSLEQTGELFF. DNA for the CDR3: TGCGCCAGCAGCTTGGAGCAAACCGGGGAGCTGTTTTTT. Together with reference TRBV5-1 and TRBJ2-2, the CDR3 gives the full variable domain: KAGVTQTPRYLIKTRGQQVTLSCSPISGHRSVSWYQQTPGQGLQFLFEYFSETQRNKGNFPGRFSGRQFSNSRSEMNVSTLELGDSALYLCASSLEQTGELFFGEGSRLTVL.

This chain joins TRBV10-1 and TRBJ1-3; D uncertain. The V gene lost 0 bases and the J gene lost 4 bases, with 7 bases spanning the gap. The CDR3 covers 14 residues. Germline V gives CDR1 WNHNN, CDR2 SYGVQD (reference sequence). The chain's CDR3 is CASSESGGGNTIYF. CDR3 DNA: TGCGCCAGCAGTGAGTCCGGAGGCGGAAACACCATATATTTT.

A few counts support this clonotype. This sequence joins TRBV27 and TRBJ1-2, with 9 bases that match TRBD1. Germline CDR1 and CDR2: MNHEY and SMNVEV (reference sequence). This CDR3 spans 16 amino acids. Unmatched junction bases numbered 8, after V lost 5 bases and J lost 1 base. As DNA, the CDR3 is TGTGCCAGCAGTCCTTACCCGGGACAGGGTAACTATGGCTACACCTTC. Translated: CASSPYPGQGNYGYTF.

The chain recombines TRBV3-1 with TRBJ2-7, with D possibly being TRBD2 (5 bases). The CDR3 covers 14 residues. The germline V gene encodes CDR1 LGHDT and CDR2 YNNKEL (reference sequence). Trimming shortened V by 4 bases and J by 5 bases, and 15 bases separated the two germline ends. Here the CDR3 reads CASSPGLGSHEQYF. The CDR3 DNA follows: TGTGCCAGCAGCCCCGGGCTAGGGAGCCACGAGCAGTACTTC.

The rearrangement links TRBV5-1 to TRBJ2-2, with D uncertain. Germline CDR1 SGHRS, CDR2 YFSETQ. V lost 0 bases, J lost 3 bases, and 9 bases lay in between. The CDR3 extends over 15 amino acids. The CDR3 DNA follows: TGCGCCAGCAGCTTGGTTTCAGGAGACACCGGGGAGCTGTTTTTT. This sequence encodes CASSLVSGDTGELFF.

The gene calls are TRBV6-5 and TRBJ2-3; D call uncertain. Deletions cut 0 bases from V and 4 bases from J, with 11 bases between. Germline-derived CDR1 and CDR2 are MNHEY and SVGAGI. This CDR3 region has 15 residues. In nucleotides, the CDR3 is TGTGCCAGCAGTTACTCTGCAACGGCGGCAGATACGCAGTATTTT. As protein: CASSYSATAADTQYF.

V gene TRBV3-1 combines with J gene TRBJ2-5; D remains ambiguous. CDR1 is LGHDT, CDR2 YNNKEL, per germline (reference sequence). Trimming left V 0 bases short and J 3 bases short, with 5 bases between. The CDR3 totals 13 residues. CDR3 protein: CASSQDKEETQYF. DNA for the CDR3: TGTGCCAGCAGCCAAGATAAGGAAGAGACCCAGTACTTC.

This clonotype was found a few times. The rearrangement uses TRBV10-3 and TRBJ1-1, with TRBD1 matching 7 bases. The CDR3 has 16 residues. The V gene end was trimmed by 1 base and the J gene end by 1 base; junction bases not matched to a gene: 6. The V gene's germline CDR1 is ENHRY and CDR2 SYGVKD. CDR3 sequence reads: CAISEWDSHRNTEAFF. The CDR3 nucleotides read TGTGCCATCAGTGAGTGGGACAGCCACAGGAACACTGAAGCTTTCTTT.

The rearrangement links TRBV20-1 to TRBJ2-5, with 8 positions matching TRBD2. The CDR3 extends over 14 amino acids. J was trimmed by 3 bases and V by 2 bases; bases with no gene match: 5. Germline V gives CDR1 DFQATT, CDR2 SNEGSKA (reference sequence). CDR3 region: CSARSFGGEETQYF. Written as DNA, the CDR3 is TGCAGTGCTAGATCGTTCGGGGGGGAAGAGACCCAGTACTTC.

The gene calls are TRBV5-1 and TRBJ2-7; 8 bases line up with TRBD1. The germline CDR1 and CDR2 sequences are SGHRS and YFSETQ. The CDR3 length is 16 residues. J lost 4 bases, V lost 0 bases, and 9 bases had no gene match. The CDR3 region is CASSLVDRVSTYEQYF. The CDR3 region has the DNA TGCGCCAGCAGCTTGGTGGACAGGGTGTCAACATACGAGCAGTACTTC. Using reference TRBV5-1 and TRBJ2-7 for the parts outside the CDR3, the full variable domain is KAGVTQTPRYLIKTRGQQVTLSCSPISGHRSVSWYQQTPGQGLQFLFEYFSETQRNKGNFPGRFSGRQFSNSRSEMNVSTLELGDSALYLCASSLVDRVSTYEQYFGPGTRLTVT.

The V call is TRBV30, the J call TRBJ1-2, with TRBD1 matching over 8 bases. The CDR3 loop spans 13 amino acids. V lost 3 bases and J lost 7; bases outside the gene matches: 7. CDR1 GTSNPN and CDR2 SVGIG come from the germline V gene (reference sequence). This CDR3 is CAWSRGQVVGYTF. The CDR3, as DNA: TGTGCCTGGAGCAGGGGGCAAGTAGTTGGCTACACCTTC.

This clonotype came up a few times. The J gene is TRBJ2-7, the V gene TRBV4-2, with no clear D. From germline, CDR1 is LGHNA and CDR2 YNFKEQ. The length of the CDR3 is 14 residues. Trimming left V 0 bases short and J 6 bases short, with 12 bases between. Written as DNA, the CDR3 is TGTGCCAGCAGCCAAGATTTTATAAGTAGCGAGCAGTACTTC. Its translation is CASSQDFISSEQYF.

This clonotype turned up a few times. V gene TRBV29-1 combines with J gene TRBJ2-7; no reliable D call. Trimming stripped 2 bases from V and 0 bases from J, with 5 bases between. Per germline, CDR1 SQVTM and CDR2 ANQGSEA. This CDR3 has 12 residues. CDR3 coding DNA: TGCAGCGTTGAACTGGGCTCCTACGAGCAGTACTTC. Translating it yields CSVELGSYEQYF.

This rearrangement joins TRBV5-1 to TRBJ1-4; weak D call: TRBD1 (6 bases). This CDR3 has 13 residues. The germline V and J ends were trimmed by 1 base and 11 bases, with 12 bases remaining between them. Germline V gene data show CDR1 as SGHRS and CDR2 as YFSETQ. The CDR3 sequence is CASSLRQGSKLFF. Written as DNA, the CDR3 is TGCGCCAGCAGCTTGAGGCAGGGGAGTAAACTGTTTTTT. The whole variable domain, filled in from reference TRBV5-1 and TRBJ1-4, reads KAGVTQTPRYLIKTRGQQVTLSCSPISGHRSVSWYQQTPGQGLQFLFEYFSETQRNKGNFPGRFSGRQFSNSRSEMNVSTLELGDSALYLCASSLRQGSKLFFGSGTQLSVL.

The V gene is TRBV5-1, the J gene TRBJ2-1; 13 nucleotides align to TRBD2. The V gene's germline CDR1 is SGHRS and CDR2 YFSETQ. The CDR3 contains 16 residues. The V and J ends lost 9 bases and 1 base, in that order; junction bases with no gene match: 7. The CDR3, as DNA: TGCGCCACCGCGGGACTAGCGGGAACGTCCTACAATGAGCAGTTCTTC. Its protein product is CATAGLAGTSYNEQFF.

This clonotype has more than one count but fewer than ten. The rearrangement links TRBV12-3 or TRBV12-4 to TRBJ1-5, with 8 bases lining up with TRBD1. After removal of 6 bases from V and 6 bases from J, the junction contained 4 bases not matched to a gene. The CDR3 loop spans 13 amino acids. The CDR3 reads CASSQDRGQPQHF. The CDR3 region has the DNA TGTGCCAGCAGCCAAGACAGGGGTCAGCCCCAGCATTTT.

The rearrangement uses TRBV12-3 or TRBV12-4 and TRBJ2-3; 13 bases are shared with TRBD2. V lost 6 bases and J lost 5; bases outside the gene matches: 5. The CDR3 is 15 residues long. CDR3 sequence: CASSLGLAGRDTQYF. CDR3 DNA: TGTGCCAGCAGCCTGGGACTAGCGGGACGAGATACGCAGTATTTT.

The CDR3 nucleotides are TGTGCCAGCAGCTTAGAGTGGGGTCCCTACAATGAGCAGTTCTTC. It encodes CASSLEWGPYNEQFF. This chain joins TRBV11-2 and TRBJ2-1; D call uncertain. The CDR3 is made up of 15 amino acids. V lost 0 bases and J 2 bases, leaving 8 bases between the germline ends. Germline values: CDR1 SGHAT, CDR2 FQNNGV.

This chain joins TRBV4-2 and TRBJ2-5; TRBD2 might be the D (7 bases). The length of the CDR3 is 17 residues. Germline CDR1 and CDR2: LGHNA and YNFKEQ. V lost 1 base, J lost 2 bases, and 17 bases lay in between. The CDR3 sequence is CASSQVVGGGLQETQYF. The CDR3 nucleotides are TGTGCCAGCAGCCAAGTAGTAGGGGGGGGCTTACAAGAGACCCAGTACTTC.

This clonotype was seen a handful of times. The chain links TRBV20-1 to TRBJ2-3; D is ambiguous. The V end lost 5 bases, the J end lost 1 base, and 10 bases lay between the germline ends. The CDR3 runs to 13 residues. CDR1 and CDR2 from the germline V gene are DFQATT and SNEGSKA (reference sequence). The CDR3 sequence: CSAHRPGTDTQYF. The CDR3 bases are TGCAGTGCTCACCGACCCGGCACAGATACGCAGTATTTT.